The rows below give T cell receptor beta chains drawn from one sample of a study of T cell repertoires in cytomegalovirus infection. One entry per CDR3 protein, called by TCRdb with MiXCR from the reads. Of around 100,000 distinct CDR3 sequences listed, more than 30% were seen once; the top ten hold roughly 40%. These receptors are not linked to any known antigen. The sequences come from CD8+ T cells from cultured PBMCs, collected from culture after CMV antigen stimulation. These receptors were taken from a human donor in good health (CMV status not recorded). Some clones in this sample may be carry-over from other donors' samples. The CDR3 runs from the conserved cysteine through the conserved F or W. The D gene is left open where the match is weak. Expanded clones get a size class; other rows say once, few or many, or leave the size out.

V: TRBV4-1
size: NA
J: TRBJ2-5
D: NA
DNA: TGCGCCAGCAGCCAAGATTTACCGGGAAACCAAGAGACCCAGTACTTC
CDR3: CASSQDLPGNQETQYF

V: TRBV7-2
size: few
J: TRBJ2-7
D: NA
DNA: TGTGCCAGCAGCTTAGCCACAGCATGGTACGAGCAGTACTTC
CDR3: CASSLATAWYEQYF

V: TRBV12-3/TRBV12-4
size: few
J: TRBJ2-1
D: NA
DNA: TGTGCCAGCAGTCGGACTCACGGGTACCTAGATGAGCAGTTCTTC
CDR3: CASSRTHGYLDEQFF

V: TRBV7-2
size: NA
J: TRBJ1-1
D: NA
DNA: TGTGCCAGCAGCTTAGCTGTCTGGGCAGTTGAAGCTTTCTTT
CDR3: CASSLAVWAVEAFF

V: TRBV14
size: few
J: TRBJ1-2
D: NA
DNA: TGTGCCAGCAGCCAAGACACGGAACGGAAGGGCTACACCTTC
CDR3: CASSQDTERKGYTF

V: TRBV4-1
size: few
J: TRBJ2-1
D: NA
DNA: TGCGCCAGCAGCCACCCGGGCGGGACCAATGAGCAGTTCTTC
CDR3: CASSHPGGTNEQFF

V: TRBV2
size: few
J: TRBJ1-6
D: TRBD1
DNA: TGTGCCAGCAGTACAGGGGATAATTCACCCCTCCACTTT
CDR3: CASSTGDNSPLHF

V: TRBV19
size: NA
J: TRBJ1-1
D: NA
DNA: TGTGCCAGTGGAACGACTTTGAACACTGAAGCTTTCTTT
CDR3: CASGTTLNTEAFF

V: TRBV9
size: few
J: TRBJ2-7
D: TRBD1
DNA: TGTGCCAGCAGCAAAGGACAGGTTAGGGGAGACGAGCAGTACTTC
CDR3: CASSKGQVRGDEQYF

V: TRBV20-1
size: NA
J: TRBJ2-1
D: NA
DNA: TGCAGTGCTAGAGATTTGGGGGGCCAAGAGCAGTTCTTC
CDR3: CSARDLGGQEQFF

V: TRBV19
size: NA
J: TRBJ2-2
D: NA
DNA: TGTGCCAGTACAGACACCGGGGAGCTGTTTTTT
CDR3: CASTDTGELFF

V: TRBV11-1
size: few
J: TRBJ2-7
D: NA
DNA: TGTGCCAGCAGCCCCCCGGGGAACTACGAGCAGTACTTC
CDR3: CASSPPGNYEQYF

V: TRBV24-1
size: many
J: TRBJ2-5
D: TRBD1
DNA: TGTGCCACCAGTCACCGGGACAGCGAAGAGACCCAGTACTTC
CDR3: CATSHRDSEETQYF

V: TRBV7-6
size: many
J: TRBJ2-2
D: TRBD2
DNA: TGTGCCAGCAGTAAAGCACTAGCGGGGGCGAACACCGGGGAGCTGTTTTTT
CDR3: CASSKALAGANTGELFF

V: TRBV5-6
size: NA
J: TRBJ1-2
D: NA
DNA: TGTGCCAGCAGCCCCAGATTAGGACCGGACGGCTACACCTTC
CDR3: CASSPRLGPDGYTF

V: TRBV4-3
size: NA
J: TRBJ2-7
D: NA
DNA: TGCGCCAGCAGCCAAGAAAGGTCCCGGCTCGTCTCCGAGCAGTACTTC
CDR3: CASSQERSRLVSEQYF

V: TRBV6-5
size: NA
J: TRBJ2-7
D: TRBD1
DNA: TGTGCCAGCAGTTGGGAGACAGGGGCCTACGAGCAGTACTTC
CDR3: CASSWETGAYEQYF

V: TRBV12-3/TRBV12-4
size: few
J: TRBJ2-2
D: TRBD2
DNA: TGTGCCAGCAACCCTAGCGGGGGGGCAGGGGAGCTGTTTTTT
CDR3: CASNPSGGAGELFF

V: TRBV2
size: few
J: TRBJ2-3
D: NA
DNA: TGTGCCAGCAGCCGCGGACACGACAGCACAGATACGCAGTATTTT
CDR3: CASSRGHDSTDTQYF

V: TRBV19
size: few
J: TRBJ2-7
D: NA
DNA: TGTGCCAGTAGTATTTCGGGCAGATTCTACGAGCAGTACTTC
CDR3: CASSISGRFYEQYF

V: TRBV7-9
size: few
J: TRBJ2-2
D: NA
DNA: TGTGCCAGCAGCTCCACGACAACCAACACCGGGGAGCTGTTTTTT
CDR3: CASSSTTTNTGELFF

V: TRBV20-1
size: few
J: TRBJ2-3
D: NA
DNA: TGCAGTGCTAGAAGGGGGGACCACGACACAGATACGCAGTATTTT
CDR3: CSARRGDHDTDTQYF

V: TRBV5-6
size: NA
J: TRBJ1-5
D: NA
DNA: TGTGCCAGCAGCTTGAGGCGGAACTCGGGGAATCAGCCCCAGCATTTT
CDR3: CASSLRRNSGNQPQHF

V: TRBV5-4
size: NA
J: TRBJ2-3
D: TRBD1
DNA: TGTGCCAGCAGCTCGAGACAGGGGGCTATCAGCACAGATACGCAGTATTTT
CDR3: CASSSRQGAISTDTQYF

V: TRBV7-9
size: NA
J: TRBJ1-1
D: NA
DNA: TGTGCCAGCACCTCCCCTGGCAGGGGAAACACTGAAGCTTTCTTT
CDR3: CASTSPGRGNTEAFF

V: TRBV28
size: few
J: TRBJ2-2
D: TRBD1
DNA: TGTGCCAGCAGTATAAGGACAGGGTTTGCCGGGGAGCTGTTTTTT
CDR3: CASSIRTGFAGELFF

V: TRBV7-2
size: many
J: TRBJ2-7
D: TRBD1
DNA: TGTGCCAGCAGCCCGCTTTTGGGACAGAGCTCCTACGAGCAGTACTTC
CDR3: CASSPLLGQSSYEQYF

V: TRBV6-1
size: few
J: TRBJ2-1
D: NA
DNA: TGTGCCAGCAGTGAAGTACAGATAGTGGGCGGTGAGCAGTTCTTC
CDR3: CASSEVQIVGGEQFF

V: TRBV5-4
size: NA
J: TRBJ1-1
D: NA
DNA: TGTGCCAGCAGCTCGAGGACTGAAGCTTTCTTT
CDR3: CASSSRTEAFF

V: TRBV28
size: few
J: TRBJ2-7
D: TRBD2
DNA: TGTGCCAGCAGCAGCTCGCGGGGGGGCTACGAGCAGTACTTC
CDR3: CASSSSRGGYEQYF

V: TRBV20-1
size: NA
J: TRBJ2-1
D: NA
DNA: TGCAGTGCTTTTTCGGACGGTTACAATGAGCAGTTCTTC
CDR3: CSAFSDGYNEQFF

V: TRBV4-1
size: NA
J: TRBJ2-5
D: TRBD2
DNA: TGCGCCAGCAGCTCGGGGGGGGGTTTGTCCCAAGAGACCCAGTACTTC
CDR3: CASSSGGGLSQETQYF

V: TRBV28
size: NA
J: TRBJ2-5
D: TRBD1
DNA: TGTGCCAGCAGTTCCGGGACAGGGGGCGCAGAGACCCAGTACTTC
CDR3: CASSSGTGGAETQYF

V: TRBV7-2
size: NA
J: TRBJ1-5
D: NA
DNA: TGTGCCAGCAGCTTAGATTTATCGGGGAATCAGCCCCAGCATTTT
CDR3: CASSLDLSGNQPQHF

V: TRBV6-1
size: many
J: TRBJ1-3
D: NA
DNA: TGTGCCAGCAGTGCCCCGAAGGGTGGAAACACCATATATTTT
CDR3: CASSAPKGGNTIYF

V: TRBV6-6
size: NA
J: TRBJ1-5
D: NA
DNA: TGTGCCAGCAGTTACTCGAGGGGCTATAGCAATCAGCCCCAGCATTTT
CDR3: CASSYSRGYSNQPQHF

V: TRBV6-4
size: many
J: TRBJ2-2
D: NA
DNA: TGTGCCAGCAGTTCCGGCCAAGAGCCCACCGGGGAGCTGTTTTTT
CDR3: CASSSGQEPTGELFF

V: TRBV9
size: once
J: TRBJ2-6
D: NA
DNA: TGTGCCAGCTCGGACGGCAGCTCTGGGGCCAACGTCCTGACTTTC
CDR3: CASSDGSSGANVLTF

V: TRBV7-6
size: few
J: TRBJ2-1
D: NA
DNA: TGTGCCAGCAGCTTAGCGCCTGGGTTTGGGCCCTACAATGAGCAGTTCTTC
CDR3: CASSLAPGFGPYNEQFF

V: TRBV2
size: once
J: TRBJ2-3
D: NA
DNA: TGTGCCAGCAGGGGATGGCAGGGGAGGACAGATACGCAGTATTTT
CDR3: CASRGWQGRTDTQYF

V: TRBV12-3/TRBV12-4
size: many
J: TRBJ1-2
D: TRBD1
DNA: TGTGCCAGCAGTGAATCCGGGACAGATTATGGCTACACCTTC
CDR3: CASSESGTDYGYTF

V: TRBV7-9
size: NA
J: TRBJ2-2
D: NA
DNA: TGTGCCAGCAGCTATCCCTACACAAACACCGGGGAGCTGTTTTTT
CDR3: CASSYPYTNTGELFF

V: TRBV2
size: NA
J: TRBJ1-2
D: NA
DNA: TGTGCCAGCAGGATAACAGGAGTTCTAGGCTACACCTTC
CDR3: CASRITGVLGYTF

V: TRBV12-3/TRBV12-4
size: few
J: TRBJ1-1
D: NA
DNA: TGTGCCAGCTCCATAGGGGCCTTTCAAGCTTTCTTT
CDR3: CASSIGAFQAFF

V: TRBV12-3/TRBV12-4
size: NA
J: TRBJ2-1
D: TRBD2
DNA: TGTGCCAGCAGTTTTACTAGCGGGCTAGAGGGGCAGTTCTTC
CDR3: CASSFTSGLEGQFF

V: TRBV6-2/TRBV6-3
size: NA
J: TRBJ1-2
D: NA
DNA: TGTGCCAGCAGTTACTCCTCGCGGAAAGCTAACTATGGCTACACCTTC
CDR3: CASSYSSRKANYGYTF

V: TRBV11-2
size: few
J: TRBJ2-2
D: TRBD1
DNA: TGTGCCAGCAGTGGGGCAGGGGGCACCGGGGAGCTGTTTTTT
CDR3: CASSGAGGTGELFF

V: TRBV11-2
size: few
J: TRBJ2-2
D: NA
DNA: TGTGCCAGCAGCTTAGTGGCTGGGATCGACACCGGGGAGCTGTTTTTT
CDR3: CASSLVAGIDTGELFF

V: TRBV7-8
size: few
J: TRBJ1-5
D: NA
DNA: TGTGCCAGCAGCCCCGGGACGGGGCAGCCCCAGCATTTT
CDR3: CASSPGTGQPQHF

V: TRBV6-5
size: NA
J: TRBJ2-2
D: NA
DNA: TGTGCCAGCAGGACCTCGGGGGAGCTGTTTTTT
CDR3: CASRTSGELFF

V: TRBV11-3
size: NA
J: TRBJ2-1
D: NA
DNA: TGTGCCAGCTCGAGGGGGGGTCAGGGGTTATACAATGAGCAGTTCTTC
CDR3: CASSRGGQGLYNEQFF

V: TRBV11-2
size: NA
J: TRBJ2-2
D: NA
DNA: TGTGCCAGCAGCTTTATCGCAGGGCGGACCGGGGAGCTGTTTTTT
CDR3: CASSFIAGRTGELFF

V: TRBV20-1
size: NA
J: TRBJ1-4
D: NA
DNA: TGCAGTGCTAGACGACAGGATAATGAAAAACTGTTTTTT
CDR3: CSARRQDNEKLFF